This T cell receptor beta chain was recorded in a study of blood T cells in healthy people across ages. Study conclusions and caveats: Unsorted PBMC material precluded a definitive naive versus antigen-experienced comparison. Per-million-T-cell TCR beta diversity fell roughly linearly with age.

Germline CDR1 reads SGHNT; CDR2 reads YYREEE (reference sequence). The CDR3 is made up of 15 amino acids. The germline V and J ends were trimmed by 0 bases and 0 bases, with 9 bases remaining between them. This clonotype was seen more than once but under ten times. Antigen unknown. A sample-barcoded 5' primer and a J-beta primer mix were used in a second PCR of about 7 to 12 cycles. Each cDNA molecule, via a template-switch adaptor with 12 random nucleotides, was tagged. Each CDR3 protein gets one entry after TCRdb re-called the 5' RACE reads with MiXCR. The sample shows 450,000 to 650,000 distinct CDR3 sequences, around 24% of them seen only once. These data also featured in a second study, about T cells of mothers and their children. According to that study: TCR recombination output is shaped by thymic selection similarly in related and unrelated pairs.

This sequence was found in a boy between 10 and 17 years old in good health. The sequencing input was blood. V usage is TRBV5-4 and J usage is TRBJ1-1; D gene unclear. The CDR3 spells CASSLVPGMNTEAFF. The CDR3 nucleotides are TGTGCCAGCAGCTTGGTTCCGGGGATGAACACTGAAGCTTTCTTT.